This TCR beta chain came from a study of blood T cell repertoires in COVID-19. The wider study: The United States, Italy and Spain supplied acute and convalescent COVID-19 samples.

Recruitment covered about two dozen US areas and drew participants whose ages spanned about 18 to 90 years. There are 14 residues in the CDR3. The V end lost 3 bases, the J end lost 4 bases, and 10 bases lay between the germline ends. CDR1 SGHDT and CDR2 YYEEEE come from the germline V gene. This table comes from immunoSEQ multiplex PCR, and its TCRdb copy is limited to in-frame clones, with some not included. The table records 470,000 or so clones, 87% of them present only once. Sample: PBMCs or T cells enriched from blood (not recorded which). J is TRBJ1-4 and V is TRBV5-6, with D hard to call. This clonotype was sampled from a woman between 18 and 30 years old with acute COVID-19. DNA for the CDR3: TGTGCCAGCAGCTACAGTAACGTTAATGAAAAACTGTTTTTT. Its translation is CASSYSNVNEKLFF.